These T cell receptor beta chains were read from a single sample in a study of blood T cell repertoires in COVID-19. The data were produced by immunoSEQ multiplex PCR, yet TCRdb's version contains in-frame clones alone and is incomplete. The sample yields hundreds of thousands of clones, over 75% seen once. The sample comprised peripheral blood. These receptor sequences come from a man aged 50-60 years with active or convalescent COVID-19. CDR3s include the opening cysteine and the closing phenylalanine or tryptophan. Each record gives: J gene, D gene, clone size, V gene, CDR3 protein, CDR3 DNA. The D gene is left open where the match is weak. The size field is filled for only some rows; it gives once, few, many or a size class.

TRBJ2-3,.,few,TRBV14,CASSPLPGGRGGADTQYF,TGTGCCAGCAGCCCTCTCCCCGGGGGACGGGGTGGGGCAGATACGCAGTATTTT
TRBJ1-2,.,.,TRBV4-3,CASSQGLTGSGGYTF,TGCGCCAGCAGCCAAGGGTTAACGGGGTCCGGAGGCTACACCTTC
TRBJ2-7,TRBD1,once,TRBV9,CASSRAPGQGLYEQYF,TGTGCCAGCAGCCGGGCCCCGGGACAGGGACTCTACGAGCAGTACTTC
TRBJ2-5,TRBD2,.,TRBV7-9,CASSLEAGAHETQYF,TGTGCCAGCAGCTTAGAAGCGGGAGCCCATGAGACCCAGTACTTC
TRBJ1-3,.,.,TRBV2,CASSVGRASSGNTIYF,TGTGCCAGCAGTGTGGGGAGGGCGTCCTCTGGAAACACCATATATTTT
TRBJ2-3,TRBD2,.,TRBV5-5,CASSPKSAGATDTQYF,TGTGCCAGCAGCCCAAAATCGGCGGGAGCCACAGATACGCAGTATTTT
TRBJ1-1,.,few,TRBV2,CASSSQANTEAFF,TGTGCCAGCTCGTCCCAAGCGAACACTGAAGCTTTCTTT
TRBJ2-2,TRBD1,.,TRBV4-1,CASSQVATGAGELFF,TGCGCCAGCAGCCAAGTCGCTACAGGGGCCGGGGAGCTGTTTTTT
TRBJ1-1,.,.,TRBV3-1/TRBV3-2,CASSRQGYMGTEAFF,TGTGCCAGCAGCCGCCAGGGGTACATGGGCACTGAAGCTTTCTTT
TRBJ2-7,TRBD1,.,TRBV5-4,CASSPPPTGGVREQYF,TGTGCCAGCAGCCCACCCCCGACAGGGGGTGTGCGAGAGCAGTACTTC
TRBJ2-3,TRBD2,.,TRBV30,CAWSLFEGLATHF,TGTGCCTGGAGTCTTTTCGAGGGACTAGCTACGCATTTT
TRBJ2-1,.,.,TRBV5-6,CASSPPRRYNEQFF,TGTGCCAGCAGCCCCCCGAGGCGGTACAATGAGCAGTTCTTC
TRBJ2-7,.,.,TRBV28,CASSFDRISGEQYF,TGTGCCAGCAGTTTTGATCGGATAAGCGGGGAGCAGTACTTC
TRBJ1-4,TRBD1,.,TRBV19,CASSKDRRIEKLFF,TGTGCCAGTAGTAAGGACAGGAGAATTGAAAAACTGTTTTTT
TRBJ1-6,.,.,TRBV11-1,CASSLQGGNSPLHF,TGTGCCAGCAGCTTACAGGGAGGGAATTCACCCCTCCACTTT
TRBJ1-5,TRBD1,few,TRBV7-8,CASSYHPGTDSNQPQHF,TGTGCCAGCAGCTATCACCCCGGGACAGATAGCAATCAGCCCCAGCATTTT
TRBJ1-1,.,once,TRBV7-9,CASSLRGTATEAFF,TGTGCCAGCAGCCTCCGGGGGACGGCCACTGAAGCTTTCTTT
TRBJ2-1,.,.,TRBV9,CASSALGYNEQFF,TGTGCCAGCAGCGCCCTAGGATACAATGAGCAGTTCTTC
TRBJ2-2,.,once,TRBV28,CASSSPLRAPGELFF,TGTGCCAGCAGTTCCCCCCTGAGGGCCCCCGGGGAGCTGTTTTTT
TRBJ1-1,.,.,TRBV30,CAWSERTRGTEAFF,TGTGCCTGGAGCGAGAGGACCAGAGGGACTGAAGCTTTCTTT
TRBJ1-2,.,.,TRBV5-4,CASSHQGWTNDGYTF,TGTGCCAGCAGCCATCAGGGCTGGACAAATGATGGCTACACCTTC
TRBJ2-4,.,.,TRBV7-9,CASSLGRSIQYF,TGTGCCAGCAGCTTGGGGAGGTCCATTCAGTACTTC
TRBJ1-1,.,.,TRBV4-1,CASSQGGGAGNTEAFF,TGCGCCAGCAGCCAAGGTGGAGGGGCAGGGAACACTGAAGCTTTCTTT
TRBJ2-1,TRBD2,.,TRBV7-7,CASDTRTSGRNEQFF,TGTGCTAGCGATACCAGGACTAGCGGGAGGAATGAGCAGTTCTTC
TRBJ2-5,.,.,TRBV3-1/TRBV3-2,CASSSAGPPGETQYF,TGTGCCAGCAGCTCGGCGGGCCCCCCGGGGGAGACCCAGTACTTC
TRBJ2-5,TRBD1,.,TRBV27,CASSPPRGQGRETQYF,TGTGCCAGCAGTCCACCCAGGGGACAGGGGAGGGAGACCCAGTACTTC
TRBJ2-4,.,.,TRBV6-2/TRBV6-3,CASSSYRENIQYF,TGTGCCAGCAGTTCCTACAGGGAGAACATTCAGTACTTC
TRBJ2-3,.,.,TRBV4-1,CASSQGGVARRTDTQYF,TGCGCCAGCAGCCAAGGAGGAGTAGCGCGCCGCACAGATACGCAGTATTTT
TRBJ1-1,.,.,TRBV5-8,CASSGGGEAFF,TGTGCCAGCAGTGGGGGGGGTGAAGCTTTCTTT
TRBJ1-5,.,.,TRBV6-5,CASSSQGGQPQHF,TGTGCCAGCAGTTCACAGGGCGGTCAGCCCCAGCATTTT
TRBJ2-2,TRBD2,once,TRBV9,CASSVNSGGNTGELFF,TGTGCCAGCAGCGTAAATAGCGGGGGGAACACCGGGGAGCTGTTTTTT
TRBJ1-4,.,.,TRBV19,CARRRPSVGEKLFF,TGTGCCAGAAGACGACCCAGCGTTGGGGAAAAACTGTTTTTT
TRBJ1-2,.,.,TRBV28,CASSPRSRYGYTF,TGTGCCAGCAGTCCACGGAGTAGGTATGGCTACACCTTC
TRBJ2-2,TRBD1,.,TRBV28,CASNHPPGQGMWGELFF,TGTGCCAGCAACCACCCGCCGGGACAGGGGATGTGGGGGGAGCTGTTTTTT
TRBJ1-5,TRBD1,.,TRBV19,CASSPGQGLYQPQHF,TGTGCCAGTAGTCCAGGACAGGGGTTATATCAGCCCCAGCATTTT
TRBJ2-2,.,once,TRBV24-1,CATSDFDRGRTGELFF,TGTGCCACCAGTGATTTTGACCGGGGTCGGACCGGGGAGCTGTTTTTT
TRBJ1-1,TRBD1,.,TRBV5-4,CASRSGGAGWTEAFF,TGTGCCAGCAGATCAGGGGGCGCGGGTTGGACTGAAGCTTTCTTT
TRBJ1-5,.,.,TRBV30,CAWSQGMVHQPQHF,TGTGCCTGGAGTCAGGGGATGGTCCATCAGCCCCAGCATTTT
TRBJ2-7,.,.,TRBV2,CASRGLGSYEQYF,TGTGCCAGCAGGGGGCTAGGGTCCTACGAGCAGTACTTC
TRBJ2-3,.,.,TRBV3-1/TRBV3-2,CASSRDGAGSDTQYF,TGTGCCAGCAGCCGCGACGGGGCGGGATCAGATACGCAGTATTTT
TRBJ2-7,.,.,TRBV11-2,CASSPLSVSEQYF,TGTGCCAGCAGCCCCTTAAGCGTGAGCGAGCAGTACTTC
TRBJ2-3,TRBD2,.,TRBV10-1,CAIGARVAGGPRDTQYF,TGCGCCATCGGGGCGAGGGTAGCGGGAGGGCCTAGAGATACGCAGTATTTT
TRBJ1-1,.,.,TRBV11-1,CASSLGRNTEAFF,TGTGCCAGCAGCTTAGGCAGGAACACTGAAGCTTTCTTT
TRBJ2-1,TRBD1,.,TRBV18,CASSLQGQGSYNEQFF,TGTGCCAGCTCACTACAGGGACAGGGCTCCTACAATGAGCAGTTCTTC
TRBJ1-6,.,.,TRBV28,CASRPQETANSPLHF,TGTGCCAGCAGGCCCCAAGAGACAGCAAATTCACCCCTCCACTTT
TRBJ1-2,TRBD1,.,TRBV5-1,CASSPPGTGSYGYTF,TGCGCCAGCAGCCCACCCGGGACAGGATCCTATGGCTACACCTTC